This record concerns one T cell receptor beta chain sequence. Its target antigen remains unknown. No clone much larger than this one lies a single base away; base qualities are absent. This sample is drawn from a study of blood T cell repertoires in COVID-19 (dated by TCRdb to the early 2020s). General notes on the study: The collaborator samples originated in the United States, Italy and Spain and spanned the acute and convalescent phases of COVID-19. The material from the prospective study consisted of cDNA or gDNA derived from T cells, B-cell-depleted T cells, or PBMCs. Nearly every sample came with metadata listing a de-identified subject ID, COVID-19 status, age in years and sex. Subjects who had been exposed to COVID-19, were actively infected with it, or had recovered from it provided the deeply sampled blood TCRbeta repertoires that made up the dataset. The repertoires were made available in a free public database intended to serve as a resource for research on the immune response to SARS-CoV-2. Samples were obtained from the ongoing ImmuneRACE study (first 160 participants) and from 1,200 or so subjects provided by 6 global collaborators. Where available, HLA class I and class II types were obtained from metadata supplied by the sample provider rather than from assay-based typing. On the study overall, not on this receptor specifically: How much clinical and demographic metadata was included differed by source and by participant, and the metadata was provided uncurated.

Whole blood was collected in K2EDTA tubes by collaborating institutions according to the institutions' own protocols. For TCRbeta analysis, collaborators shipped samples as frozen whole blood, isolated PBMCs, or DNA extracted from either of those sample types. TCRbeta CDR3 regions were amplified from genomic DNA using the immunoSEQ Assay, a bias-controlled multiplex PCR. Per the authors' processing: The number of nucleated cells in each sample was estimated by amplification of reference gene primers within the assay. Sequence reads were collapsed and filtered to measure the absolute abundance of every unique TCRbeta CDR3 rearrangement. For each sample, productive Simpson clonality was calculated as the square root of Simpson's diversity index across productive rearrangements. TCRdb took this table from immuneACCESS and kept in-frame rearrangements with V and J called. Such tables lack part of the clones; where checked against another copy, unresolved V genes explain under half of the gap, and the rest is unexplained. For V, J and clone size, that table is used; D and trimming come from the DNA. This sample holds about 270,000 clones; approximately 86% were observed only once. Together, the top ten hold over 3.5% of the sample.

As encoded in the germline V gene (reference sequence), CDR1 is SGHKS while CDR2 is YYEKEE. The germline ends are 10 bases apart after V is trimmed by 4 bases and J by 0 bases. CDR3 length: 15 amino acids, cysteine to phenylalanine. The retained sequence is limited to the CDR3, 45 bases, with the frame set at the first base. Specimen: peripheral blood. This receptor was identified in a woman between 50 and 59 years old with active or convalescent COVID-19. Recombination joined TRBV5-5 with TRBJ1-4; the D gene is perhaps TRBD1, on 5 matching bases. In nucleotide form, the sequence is TGTGCCAGCAGCCCCGGGACTGCAACTAATGAAAAACTGTTTTTT. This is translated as CASSPGTATNEKLFF.